The T cell receptor (beta chain) described here comes from a study of low-dose radiotherapy and immunotherapy resistance in tumors. Overall study context: Patients of Cohort 1 had 0.5 Gy fractions every 2 weeks, which summed to 6.5 Gy.

Time point reported: after trial treatment. Described treatment: LDRT plus nivolumab, ipilimumab, low-dose cyclophosphamide and aspirin (RACIN trial). This CDR3 has 14 residues. CDR1 and CDR2 (germline): MDHEN, SYDVKM. Trimming stripped 4 bases from V and 5 bases from J, with 12 bases between. Primers targeting TRAV and TRBV primed first-strand cDNA, covering alpha and beta chains. The authors amplified TCRs for about 18 PCR cycles with a constant-region primer and a V-primer adapter. Isolated mRNA was amplified by in vitro transcription. TCRdb fed the reads into MiXCR, producing one record per CDR3 protein. The sample contains about 97,000 distinct CDR3 sequences, less than 25% of which appear only once.

Sample: PBMCs, taken after low-dose radiotherapy plus immunotherapy. The chain employs TRBV28 and TRBJ1-5; maybe TRBD1 (6 bases). This clonotype was sampled from a male donor with prostate cancer. In nucleotides, the CDR3 is TGTGCCAGCAGTTCCCCAAGACAGGATCAGCCCCAGCATTTT. Its protein product is CASSSPRQDQPQHF.